A single sample gave rise to the 27 T cell receptor beta chains below, sequenced in a study of T cells after yellow fever vaccination. TCRdb passed the 5' RACE reads through MiXCR, listing each CDR3 protein once. The sample holds some 390,000 distinct CDR3 sequences; roughly 20% are singletons and the top ten take 15% to 20%. This sample comprised PBMCs, obtained before the yellow fever booster vaccination. These TCRs come from a man between 18 and 29 years old who received the YFV17D yellow fever vaccine.

This clonotype was observed a handful of times. The CDR3 loop reads CASSPSKAGELFF. The DNA of the CDR3 is TGTGCCAGCAGCCCCTCTAAGGCCGGGGAGCTGTTTTTT. The V call is TRBV7-2, the J call TRBJ2-2; D gene ambiguous. This CDR3 is 13 amino acids long. CDR1 and CDR2 (germline): SGHTA, FQGNSA. The V end lost 5 bases, the J end lost 6 bases, and 10 bases lay between the germline ends.

The chain is built from TRBV4-2 and TRBJ2-5; 8 nucleotides agree with TRBD2. Germline trimming cut 3 bases from V and 2 bases from J; bases unmatched to any gene: 17. Per germline, CDR1 LGHNA and CDR2 YNFKEQ. The CDR3 runs 19 residues. The CDR3 is CASSQASYGGGYEQETQYF. In nucleotides, the CDR3 is TGTGCCAGCAGCCAGGCCTCGTATGGCGGGGGGTACGAGCAAGAGACCCAGTACTTC.

This clonotype was seen a few times. The chain employs TRBV4-2 and TRBJ2-3, with TRBD2 identical over 7 bases. Trimming took 3 bases from V and 0 from J; bases not matched to a gene: 9. The CDR3 totals 17 residues. Germline V gene lookup returns CDR1 LGHNA and CDR2 YNFKEQ. As DNA, the CDR3 is TGTGCCAGCAGCCACACATCCAGAGCGGGGAGCACAGATACGCAGTATTTT. It encodes CASSHTSRAGSTDTQYF.

The chain employs TRBV20-1 and TRBJ2-7; a possible D gene is TRBD1 (5 bases). CDR1 is DFQATT, CDR2 SNEGSKA, per germline (reference sequence). Trimming took 2 bases from V and 3 from J, leaving 8 bases between them. This CDR3 comprises 12 residues. CDR3 sequence (DNA): TGCAGTGCTAGACAGGGAAACTACGAGCAGTACTTC. Amino acid sequence: CSARQGNYEQYF.

Ten or more counts support this clonotype. The chain recombines TRBV20-1 with TRBJ2-5; TRBD2 might be the D (6 bases). Trimming shortened V by 3 bases and J by 3 bases, and 8 bases separated the two germline ends. Germline V gene data show CDR1 as DFQATT and CDR2 as SNEGSKA (reference sequence). This CDR3 region has 12 residues. CDR3 bases: TGCAGTGCTAGGTGGAGGGAAGAGACCCAGTACTTC. Residues: CSARWREETQYF.

The chain links TRBV10-3 to TRBJ1-2, with 10 bases fitting TRBD1. There are 13 residues in the CDR3. The germline CDR1 and CDR2 sequences are ENHRY and SYGVKD. Trimming at V came to 5 bases and at J to 8 bases, leaving 5 bases not matched to a gene. CDR3 nucleotides: TGTGCCATCAGTCGTAGACAGGGGGCCGGCTACACCTTC. It translates to CAISRRQGAGYTF.

This clonotype appeared a few times. This rearrangement joins TRBV4-1 to TRBJ1-5; possibly TRBD1 for D (6 bases). The CDR3 extends over 13 amino acids. Trimming cost V 10 bases and J 5 bases, with 15 bases left between them. CDR1 and CDR2 from the germline V gene are MGHRA and YSYEKL. CDR3 sequence: CATSRGLYQPQHF. CDR3 DNA sequence: TGCGCCACCTCCCGGGGGCTTTATCAGCCCCAGCATTTT.

The chain links TRBV15 to TRBJ2-1, with 7 nucleotides matching TRBD1. In germline, CDR1 is LNHNV, CDR2 YYDKDF (reference sequence). The CDR3 extends over 16 amino acids. The V and J ends lost 0 bases and 1 base, in that order; junction bases with no gene match: 3. The DNA of the CDR3 is TGTGCCACCAGCAGAGATCAGGGGGTATCCTACAATGAGCAGTTCTTC. Translation: CATSRDQGVSYNEQFF. The full variable domain, in which reference TRBV15 and TRBJ2-1 provide the parts outside the CDR3, is DAMVIQNPRYQVTQFGKPVTLSCSQTLNHNVMYWYQQKSSQAPKLLFHYYDKDFNNEADTPDNFQSRRPNTSFCFLDIRSPGLGDTAMYLCATSRDQGVSYNEQFFGPGTRLTVL.

This clonotype was seen ten or more times. The chain carries TRBV5-5 and TRBJ2-3; D tentatively fits TRBD1 or TRBD2 (5 bases each). V gave up 4 bases and J gave up 6 bases, with 15 bases separating them. The CDR3 sequence is 14 residues long. Germline V gives CDR1 SGHKS, CDR2 YYEKEE (reference sequence). This CDR3 reads CASSDGTEADTQYF. The CDR3 nucleotides read TGTGCCAGCAGCGACGGGACGGAAGCTGATACGCAGTATTTT. Filled out from reference TRBV5-5 and TRBJ2-3, the complete variable domain reads DAGVTQSPTHLIKTRGQQVTLRCSPISGHKSVSWYQQVLGQGPQFIFQYYEKEERGRGNFPDRFSARQFPNYSSELNVNALLLGDSALYLCASSDGTEADTQYFGPGTRLTVL.

This clonotype came up many times. The gene calls are TRBV20-1 and TRBJ2-1; no definite D call. V shed 2 bases and J shed 2 bases, with 10 bases lying between them. The CDR3 length is 14 residues. In germline, CDR1 is DFQATT, CDR2 SNEGSKA (reference sequence). The DNA for the CDR3 is TGCAGTGCTAGACTCCCAGGCCCCTACAATGAGCAGTTCTTC. Protein: CSARLPGPYNEQFF.

In this sample, this clonotype turned up a few times. This chain uses TRBV20-1 with TRBJ1-1; no firm D call. Germline V lookup: CDR1 DFQATT, CDR2 SNEGSKA (reference sequence). The CDR3 consists of 12 residues. The CDR3 DNA reads as TGCAGGGGTCTGGAGGGAAACACTGAAGCTTTCTTT. It yields the protein CRGLEGNTEAFF.

This clonotype turned up a few times. This chain joins TRBV7-3 and TRBJ2-1; 13 nucleotides agree with TRBD2. This CDR3 contains 15 residues. Germline loops: CDR1 SGHTA, CDR2 FQGTGA. V dropped 5 bases and J dropped 5; count of bases not matched to a gene: 3. The CDR3 DNA sequence: TGTGCCAGCAGCAAGGGACTAGCGGGGAACAATGAGCAGTTCTTC. Translation: CASSKGLAGNNEQFF.

This clonotype was seen more than once but under ten times. The rearrangement links TRBV15 to TRBJ1-2; 7 positions match TRBD1. Germline V gene data show CDR1 as LNHNV and CDR2 as YYDKDF (reference sequence). The junction had 13 bases not matched to a gene; V was cut back by 7 bases and J by 2 bases. The CDR3 extends over 16 amino acids. This CDR3 is CATTLGEGQSNYGYTF. The DNA for the CDR3 is TGTGCCACCACCCTGGGGGAGGGACAGAGCAACTATGGCTACACCTTC.

The chain recombines TRBV11-2 with TRBJ1-1; possible D gene TRBD1, 6 bases. Per germline, CDR1 SGHAT and CDR2 FQNNGV. CDR3 length equals 15 residues. Trimming took off 2 bases at V and 6 bases at J, with 16 bases between the two ends. The CDR3 bases are TGTGCCAGCAGCTTACTCCCTCGCAGGGGCCCTGAAGCTTTCTTT. Translating gives CASSLLPRRGPEAFF.

This clonotype was observed a few times. The genes are TRBV4-3 and TRBJ1-5; TRBD1 matches 7 bases. The germline CDR1 and CDR2 sequences are LGHNA and YSLEER. The CDR3 is made up of 17 amino acids. The V segment lost 0 bases and the J segment 6 bases; nucleotides outside the gene matches: 11. CDR3 in DNA: TGCGCCAGCAGCCAAGACGGTCCGACAGGGACCTTTCAGCCCCAGCATTTT. Translation gives CASSQDGPTGTFQPQHF.

The J gene is TRBJ1-3, the V gene TRBV4-2, with 8 nucleotides matching TRBD1. V trimming: 5 bases; J trimming: 0 bases; junction bases outside the gene matches: 12. From germline, CDR1 is LGHNA and CDR2 YNFKEQ. CDR3 size: 18 residues. DNA for the CDR3: TGTGCCAGCAGCAAACCGTTCCGGGACAGGAGCTCTGGAAACACCATATATTTT. This translates into CASSKPFRDRSSGNTIYF.

This rearrangement joins TRBV27 to TRBJ2-1; 8 nucleotides align to TRBD1. Germline values: CDR1 MNHEY, CDR2 SMNVEV (reference sequence). V was pared by 0 bases and J by 9 bases, with 10 bases of the junction left unmatched. This CDR3 spans 16 amino acids. The CDR3 sequence: CASSLSIGRGRSEQFF. The CDR3 DNA reads TGTGCCAGCAGTTTATCGATAGGCAGGGGGCGGTCTGAGCAGTTCTTC.

The chain carries TRBV29-1 and TRBJ2-1, with D unresolved. V was trimmed by 5 bases and J by 4 bases, leaving 18 bases between them. The CDR3 runs 15 residues. The V gene's germline CDR1 is SQVTM and CDR2 ANQGSEA. This CDR3 is CSVLVGVRLYNEQFF. The CDR3 DNA follows: TGCAGCGTTTTAGTTGGTGTCAGGCTGTACAATGAGCAGTTCTTC.

The chain couples TRBV20-1 to TRBJ1-2; possibly TRBD1 for D (6 bases). CDR1 DFQATT and CDR2 SNEGSKA come from the germline V gene (reference sequence). This CDR3 spans 12 amino acids. Trimming shortened V by 3 bases and J by 7 bases, and 12 bases separated the two germline ends. In nucleotides, the CDR3 is TGCAGTGCTAGCCGGGGGGCGGGTGGCTACACCTTC. It yields the protein CSASRGAGGYTF.

This chain connects TRBV20-1 to TRBJ2-1; 8 bases agree with TRBD2. Looked up from germline, CDR1 is DFQATT and CDR2 is SNEGSKA (reference sequence). The CDR3 covers 15 residues. V trimming: 0 bases; J trimming: 8 bases; junction bases outside the gene matches: 9. The CDR3 coding sequence is TGCAGTGCTAGAGATCCGGGGGGGCCTTGGGATGAGCAGTTCTTC. Translated, it gives CSARDPGGPWDEQFF.

Concerning this clonotype itself: A junction end diverges from the germline sequence, so it may reflect a read error. The chain recombines TRBV11-1 with TRBJ1-6; D remains unclear. The germline CDR1 and CDR2 sequences are SGHAT and FQDESV (reference sequence). This CDR3 comprises 15 residues. The CDR3 DNA sequence: TGTGCCAGCAGCTCCAGAGGGCTATATAATCCACCCCTCCACTTT. Protein: CASSSRGLYNPPLHF.

In this sample, this clonotype turned up a few times. V is TRBV20-1 and J is TRBJ2-3; TRBD2 aligns across 8 bases. The CDR3 runs to 15 residues. With V trimmed by 5 bases and J by 5 bases, 12 bases remained unmatched. Germline V gene lookup returns CDR1 DFQATT and CDR2 SNEGSKA (reference sequence). The CDR3: CSAFPSAGVGDTQYF. DNA of the CDR3: TGCAGTGCTTTCCCCTCAGCGGGGGTTGGAGATACGCAGTATTTT.

The chain uses TRBV4-3 and TRBJ2-1; no reliable D call. CDR1 and CDR2 from the germline V gene are LGHNA and YSLEER. V was pared by 1 base and J by 8 bases, with 15 bases between. The CDR3 loop spans 15 amino acids. CDR3 sequence: CASSQGPSGHDEQFF. CDR3 coding DNA: TGCGCCAGCAGCCAAGGGCCTTCCGGGCATGATGAGCAGTTCTTC.

The sample holds a few counts of this clonotype. This chain uses TRBV11-2 with TRBJ2-5; 9 bases agree with TRBD2. The CDR3 length is 15 residues. V lost 5 bases, J lost 1 base, and 5 bases stayed unmatched. Germline CDR1 and CDR2: SGHAT and FQNNGV. CDR3 residues: CASSPLAGVQETQYF. For the CDR3, the DNA is TGTGCCAGCAGCCCTTTAGCGGGGGTCCAAGAGACCCAGTACTTC.

The chain employs TRBV4-3 and TRBJ1-1; TRBD1 might be the D (6 bases). Germline V lookup: CDR1 LGHNA, CDR2 YSLEER. The CDR3 has 13 residues. Trimming shortened V by 2 bases and J by 4 bases, and 8 bases separated the two germline ends. As DNA, the CDR3 is TGCGCCAGCAGCCAACGGGGGCTCACTGAAGCTTTCTTT. It is translated as CASSQRGLTEAFF.

This clonotype was detected many times. The chain recombines TRBV5-1 with TRBJ2-3, with D uncertain. This CDR3 is 14 amino acids long. Trimming removed 0 bases from V and 4 bases from J, with 9 bases in between. CDR1 SGHRS and CDR2 YFSETQ come from the germline V gene. This chain's CDR3 is CASSLGQQADTQYF. The DNA of the CDR3 is TGCGCCAGCAGCTTGGGGCAGCAAGCAGATACGCAGTATTTT. Full variable domain (remainder filled in from reference TRBV5-1 and TRBJ2-3): KAGVTQTPRYLIKTRGQQVTLSCSPISGHRSVSWYQQTPGQGLQFLFEYFSETQRNKGNFPGRFSGRQFSNSRSEMNVSTLELGDSALYLCASSLGQQADTQYFGPGTRLTVL.

A few counts support this clonotype. The chain recombines TRBV28 with TRBJ2-1; no clear D. Trimming stripped 5 bases from V and 6 bases from J, with 11 bases between. Germline lookup yields CDR1 MDHEN and CDR2 SYDVKM. This CDR3 comprises 13 residues. The CDR3 DNA reads as TGTGCCAGCAGTATCTCTACCCTCAATGAGCAGTTCTTC. Its translation: CASSISTLNEQFF.